This passage covers 8 T cell receptor beta chains from one sample sequenced in a study of shared clonotypes between healthy human individuals. Sequencing was performed with immunoSEQ multiplex PCR; in TCRdb, only in-frame clones are kept and a portion is missing. The sample consists of some 2 million clones, roughly 94% of them appearing once. CD45RO-negative, CCR7-selected cells formed the naive CD8 fraction, which excluded terminally differentiated effector memory CD45RA+ cells. Sequencing used naive CD8+ T cells sorted from blood. The receptors originated from a man aged 18 to 35 in good health.

Details on this clone: The identical CDR3 is also encoded by other nucleotide sequences in the sample. The chain joins TRBV10-1 to TRBJ2-7; the D gene could be TRBD1 or TRBD2 (5 bases each). Trimming removed 6 bases from V and 1 base from J, with 13 bases in between. This CDR3 has 14 residues. The V gene's germline CDR1 is WNHNN and CDR2 SYGVQD (reference sequence). In DNA form, the CDR3 reads TGCGCCAGCAGCAGGGACGGTTCATCCTACGAGCAGTACTTC. Its translation is CASSRDGSSYEQYF.

Turning to this clone: Other DNA sequences in this specimen translate into the identical CDR3. The V call is TRBV11-2, the J call TRBJ2-7; D is possibly TRBD2 (5 bases). V dropped 6 bases and J dropped 5 bases, with 11 bases sitting between them. Germline V gene data show CDR1 as SGHAT and CDR2 as FQNNGV. The CDR3 loop spans 12 amino acids. CDR3 sequence: CASSPTGDEQYF. The CDR3 bases are TGTGCCAGCAGTCCGACCGGGGACGAGCAGTACTTC.

This clone was recorded once. This rearrangement joins TRBV5-6 to TRBJ2-4; D ambiguous. There are 13 residues in the CDR3. Germline lookup yields CDR1 SGHDT and CDR2 YYEEEE. V lost 0 bases, J lost 4 bases, and 5 bases lay in between. This chain's CDR3 is CASSLGPKNIQYF. CDR3 nucleotides: TGTGCCAGCAGCTTGGGGCCGAAAAACATTCAGTACTTC. Drawing the rest from reference TRBV5-6 and TRBJ2-4, the complete variable domain is DAGVTQSPTHLIKTRGQQVTLRCSPKSGHDTVSWYQQALGQGPQFIFQYYEEEERQRGNFPDRFSGHQFPNYSSELNVNALLLGDSALYLCASSLGPKNIQYFGAGTRLSVL.

The chain combines TRBV9 with TRBJ2-7, with D possibly TRBD1 on 5 matching bases. Germline CDR1 SGDLS, CDR2 YYNGEE. The CDR3 totals 14 residues. Trimming pared 1 base from V and 3 bases from J, leaving 11 bases between. CDR3 in amino acids: CASSVSPGNYEQYF. The CDR3 coding sequence is TGTGCCAGCAGCGTATCACCAGGGAACTACGAGCAGTACTTC.

The rearrangement joins TRBV5-4 to TRBJ2-7; 9 bases align to TRBD1. This CDR3 spans 15 amino acids. After removal of 5 bases from V and 3 bases from J, the junction contained 9 bases not matched to a gene. Per the germline V gene, CDR1 is SGHNT and CDR2 is YYREEE (reference sequence). The CDR3 nucleotides read TGTGCCAGCAGTGAAGCGGGACAGGGCCTCTACGAGCAGTACTTC. Its translation: CASSEAGQGLYEQYF.

A word on this clone: Other DNA sequences in this specimen translate into the identical CDR3. CDR3 coding DNA: TGTGCCAGCAGCTTGGACCTCTCCTACGAGCAGTACTTC. Amino acids: CASSLDLSYEQYF. The chain links TRBV7-6 to TRBJ2-7; D is ambiguous. There are 13 residues in the CDR3. V dropped 3 bases and J dropped 0 bases, with 6 bases sitting between them. The germline V gene encodes CDR1 SGHVS and CDR2 FNYEAQ.

This clone was seen just once. The chain carries TRBV4-3 and TRBJ2-7, with 7 bases identical to TRBD2. The J segment lost 5 bases and the V segment lost 4 bases, leaving 14 bases of the junction unmatched. The germline V gene encodes CDR1 LGHNA and CDR2 YSLEER. The CDR3 spans 16 residues. The CDR3 nucleotides are TGCGCCAGCAGCCCCCAGGCGAGCGGGATAGGGAACGAGCAGTACTTC. Translating it yields CASSPQASGIGNEQYF.

The CDR3 bases are TGCGCCAGCAGCCAAGATCCGCACTCAACACAGGGGCAATGGCCCCAGCATTTT. Encoded protein: CASSQDPHSTQGQWPQHF. The chain is built from TRBV4-1 and TRBJ1-5; 7 positions agree with TRBD1. CDR3 length: 18 amino acids. V shed 0 bases, J shed 9 bases, and the junction held 17 bases outside the gene matches. Germline assignment: CDR1 MGHRA and CDR2 YSYEKL.